This TCR beta chain was identified in a study of ipilimumab plus nivolumab after autologous stem cell transplantation. Deletions cut 3 bases from V and 4 bases from J, with 10 bases between. Germline V lookup: CDR1 SGDLS, CDR2 YYNGEE. This CDR3 has 14 residues. The protocol was immunoSEQ multiplex PCR, while the TCRdb copy is restricted to in-frame clones and leaves out a portion. The top ten clones hold around 2% of a sample with 77,000 or so clones, 83% of them seen once. The origin of this receptor is a male donor with diffuse large B-cell lymphoma. This sequence joins TRBV9 and TRBJ2-2; tentatively, D is TRBD2 (5 bases). Here the sequenced sample was PBMCs, taken in a trial of ipilimumab plus nivolumab as post-transplant consolidation. CDR3 nucleotides: TGTGCCAGCAGCGAGTGGACTGGCACCGGGGAGCTGTTTTTT. Translating gives CASSEWTGTGELFF.